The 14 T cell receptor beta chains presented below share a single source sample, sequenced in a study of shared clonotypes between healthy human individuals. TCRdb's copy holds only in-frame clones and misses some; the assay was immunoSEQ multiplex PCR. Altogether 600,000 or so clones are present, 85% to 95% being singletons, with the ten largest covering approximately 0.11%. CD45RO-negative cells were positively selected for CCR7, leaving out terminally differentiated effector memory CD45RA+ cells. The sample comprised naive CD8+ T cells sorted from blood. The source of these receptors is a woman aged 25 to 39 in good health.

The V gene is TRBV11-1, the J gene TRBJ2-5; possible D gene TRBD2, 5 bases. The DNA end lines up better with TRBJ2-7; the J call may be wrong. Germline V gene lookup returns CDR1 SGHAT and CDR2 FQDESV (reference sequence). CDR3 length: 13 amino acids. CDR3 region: CASSPEETYEQYF. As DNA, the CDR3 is TGTGCCAGCAGCCCGGAGGAAACCTACGAGCAGTACTTC.

CDR3 region: CASSSRDRAVTGELFF. CDR3 nucleotides: TGTGCCAGCAGCTCACGGGACAGGGCCGTCACCGGGGAGCTGTTTTTT. This rearrangement joins TRBV7-9 to TRBJ2-2; 9 positions agree with TRBD1. V trimming: 4 bases; J trimming: 4 bases; junction bases outside the gene matches: 7. Germline V gene sequence: CDR1 SEHNR, CDR2 FQNEAQ (reference sequence). The CDR3 covers 16 residues.

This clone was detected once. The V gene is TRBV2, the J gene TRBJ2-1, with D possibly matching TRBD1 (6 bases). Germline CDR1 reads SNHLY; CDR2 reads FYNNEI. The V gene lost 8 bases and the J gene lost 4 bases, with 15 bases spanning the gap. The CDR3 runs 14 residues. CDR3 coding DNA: TGTGCCAGCTCGTCTTCTCAGGGGTACAATGAGCAGTTCTTC. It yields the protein CASSSSQGYNEQFF.

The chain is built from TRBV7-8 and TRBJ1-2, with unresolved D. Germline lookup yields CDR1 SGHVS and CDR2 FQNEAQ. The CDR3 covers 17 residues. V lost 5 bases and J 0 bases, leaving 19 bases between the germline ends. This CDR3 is CASSPRIHSETNYGYTF. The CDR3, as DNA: TGTGCCAGCAGCCCGCGAATCCACAGCGAAACTAACTATGGCTACACCTTC. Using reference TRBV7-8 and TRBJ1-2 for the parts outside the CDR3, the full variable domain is GAGVSQSPRYKVAKRGQDVALRCDPISGHVSLFWYQQALGQGPEFLTYFQNEAQLDKSGLPSDRFFAERPEGSVSTLKIQRTQQEDSAVYLCASSPRIHSETNYGYTFGSGTRLTVV.

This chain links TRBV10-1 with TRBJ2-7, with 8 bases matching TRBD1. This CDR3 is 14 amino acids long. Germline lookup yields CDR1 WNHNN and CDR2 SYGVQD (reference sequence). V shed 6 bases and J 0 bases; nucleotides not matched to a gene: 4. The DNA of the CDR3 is TGCGCCAGCAGCCAGACAGGGGACTCCTACGAGCAGTACTTC. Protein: CASSQTGDSYEQYF.

The CDR3 DNA follows: TGTGCCAGCAGCTCGATAAACTACGAGCAGTACTTC. It specifies CASSSINYEQYF. V and J are TRBV7-2 and TRBJ2-7, with D unclear. CDR3 length equals 12 residues. Germline values: CDR1 SGHTA, CDR2 FQGNSA. Trimming cost V 4 bases and J 3 bases, with 7 bases left between them.

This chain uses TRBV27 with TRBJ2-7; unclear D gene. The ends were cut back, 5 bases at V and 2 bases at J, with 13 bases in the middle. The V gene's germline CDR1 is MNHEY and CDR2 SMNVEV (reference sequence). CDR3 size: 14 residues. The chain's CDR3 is CASSESAGTYEQYF. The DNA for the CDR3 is TGTGCCAGCAGTGAATCGGCAGGTACCTACGAGCAGTACTTC.

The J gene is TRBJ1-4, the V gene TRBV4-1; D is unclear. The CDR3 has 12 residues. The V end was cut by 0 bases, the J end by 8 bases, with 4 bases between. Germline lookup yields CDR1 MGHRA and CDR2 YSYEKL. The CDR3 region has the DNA TGCGCCAGCAGCCAAGATTTGGAAAAACTGTTTTTT. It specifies CASSQDLEKLFF.

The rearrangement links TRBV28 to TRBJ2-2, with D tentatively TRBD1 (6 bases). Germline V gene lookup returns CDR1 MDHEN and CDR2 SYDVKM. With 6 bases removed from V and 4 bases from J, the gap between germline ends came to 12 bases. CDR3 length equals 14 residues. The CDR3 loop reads CASSPAGATGELFF. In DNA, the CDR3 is TGTGCCAGCAGCCCCGCAGGGGCCACCGGGGAGCTGTTTTTT. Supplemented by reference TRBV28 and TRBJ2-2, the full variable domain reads DVKVTQSSRYLVKRTGEKVFLECVQDMDHENMFWYRQDPGLGLRLIYFSYDVKMKEKGDIPEGYSVSREKKERFSLILESASTNQTSMYLCASSPAGATGELFFGEGSRLTVL.

The CDR3 is CASSLLTGVPHNEQFF. Written as DNA, the CDR3 is TGTGCCAGCAGTTTACTGACGGGAGTACCCCACAATGAGCAGTTCTTC. The chain employs TRBV28 and TRBJ2-1; perhaps TRBD2 as D (6 bases). CDR1 MDHEN and CDR2 SYDVKM come from the germline V gene. V dropped 2 bases and J dropped 5 bases, with 16 bases sitting between them. CDR3 length: 16 amino acids.

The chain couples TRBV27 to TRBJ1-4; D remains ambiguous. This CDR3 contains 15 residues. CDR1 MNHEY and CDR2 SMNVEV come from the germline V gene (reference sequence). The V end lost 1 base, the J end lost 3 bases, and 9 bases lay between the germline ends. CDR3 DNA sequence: TGTGCCAGCAGTTTATATTCCAGCCCTAATGAAAAACTGTTTTTT. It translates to CASSLYSSPNEKLFF.

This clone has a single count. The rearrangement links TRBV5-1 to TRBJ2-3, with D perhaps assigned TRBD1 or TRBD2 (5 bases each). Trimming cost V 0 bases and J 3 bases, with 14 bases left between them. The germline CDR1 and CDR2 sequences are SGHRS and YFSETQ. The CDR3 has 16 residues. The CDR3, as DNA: TGCGCCAGCAGCTTGGCTGGGGGAGTTGATACAGATACGCAGTATTTT. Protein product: CASSLAGGVDTDTQYF. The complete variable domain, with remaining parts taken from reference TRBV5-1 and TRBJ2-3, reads KAGVTQTPRYLIKTRGQQVTLSCSPISGHRSVSWYQQTPGQGLQFLFEYFSETQRNKGNFPGRFSGRQFSNSRSEMNVSTLELGDSALYLCASSLAGGVDTDTQYFGPGTRLTVL.

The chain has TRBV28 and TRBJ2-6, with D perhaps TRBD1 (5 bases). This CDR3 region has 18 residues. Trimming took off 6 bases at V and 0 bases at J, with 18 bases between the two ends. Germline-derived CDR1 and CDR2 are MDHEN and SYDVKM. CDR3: CASRTSSDITSGANVLTF. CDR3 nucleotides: TGTGCCAGCAGGACCTCGTCGGACATCACCTCTGGGGCCAACGTCCTGACTTTC.

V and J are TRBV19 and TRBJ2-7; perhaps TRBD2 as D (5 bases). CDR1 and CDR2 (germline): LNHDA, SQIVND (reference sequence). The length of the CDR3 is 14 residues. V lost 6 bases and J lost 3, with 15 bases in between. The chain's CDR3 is CASSLGGYGYEQYF. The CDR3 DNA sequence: TGTGCCAGTAGCTTAGGCGGGTATGGCTACGAGCAGTACTTC.